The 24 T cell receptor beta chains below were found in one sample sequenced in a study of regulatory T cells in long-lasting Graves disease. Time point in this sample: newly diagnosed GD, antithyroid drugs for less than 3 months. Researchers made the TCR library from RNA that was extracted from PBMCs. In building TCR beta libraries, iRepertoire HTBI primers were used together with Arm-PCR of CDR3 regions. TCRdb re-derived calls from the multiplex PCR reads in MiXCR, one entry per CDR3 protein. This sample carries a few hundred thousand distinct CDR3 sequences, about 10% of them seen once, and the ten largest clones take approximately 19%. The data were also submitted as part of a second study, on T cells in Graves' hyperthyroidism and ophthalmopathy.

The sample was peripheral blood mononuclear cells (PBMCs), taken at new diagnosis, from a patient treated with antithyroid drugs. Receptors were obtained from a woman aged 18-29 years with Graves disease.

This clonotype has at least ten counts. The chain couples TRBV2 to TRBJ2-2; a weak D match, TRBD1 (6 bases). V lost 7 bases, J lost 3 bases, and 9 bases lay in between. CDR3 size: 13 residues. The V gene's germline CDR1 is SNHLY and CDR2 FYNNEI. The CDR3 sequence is CASNQGYTGELFF. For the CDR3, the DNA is TGTGCCAGCAACCAGGGGTACACCGGGGAGCTGTTTTTT. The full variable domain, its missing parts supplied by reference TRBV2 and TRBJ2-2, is EPEVTQTPSHQVTQMGQEVILRCVPISNHLYFYWYRQILGQKVEFLVSFYNNEISEKSEIFDDQFSVERPDGSNFTLKIRSTKLEDSAMYFCASNQGYTGELFFGEGSRLTVL.

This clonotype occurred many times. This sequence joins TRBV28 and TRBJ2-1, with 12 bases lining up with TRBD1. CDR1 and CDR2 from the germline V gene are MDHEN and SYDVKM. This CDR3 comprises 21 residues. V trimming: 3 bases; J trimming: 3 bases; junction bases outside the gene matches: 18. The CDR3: CASSFWDRGLAGVPVYNEQFF. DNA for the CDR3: TGTGCCAGCAGTTTTTGGGACAGGGGGCTAGCGGGAGTCCCCGTCTACAATGAGCAGTTCTTC.

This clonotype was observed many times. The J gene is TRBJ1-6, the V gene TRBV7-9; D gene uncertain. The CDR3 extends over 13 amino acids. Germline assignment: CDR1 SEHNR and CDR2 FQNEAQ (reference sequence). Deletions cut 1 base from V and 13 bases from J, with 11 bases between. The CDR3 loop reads CASSLVEGAPLHF. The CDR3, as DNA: TGTGCCAGCAGCTTAGTTGAGGGAGCCCCCCTCCACTTT.

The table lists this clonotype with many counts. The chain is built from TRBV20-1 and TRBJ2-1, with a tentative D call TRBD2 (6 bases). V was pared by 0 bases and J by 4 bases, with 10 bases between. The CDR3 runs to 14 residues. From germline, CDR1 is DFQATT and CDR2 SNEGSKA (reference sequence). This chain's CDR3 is CSARDPSGYNEQFF. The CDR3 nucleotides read TGCAGTGCTAGAGATCCCAGCGGGTACAATGAGCAGTTCTTC.

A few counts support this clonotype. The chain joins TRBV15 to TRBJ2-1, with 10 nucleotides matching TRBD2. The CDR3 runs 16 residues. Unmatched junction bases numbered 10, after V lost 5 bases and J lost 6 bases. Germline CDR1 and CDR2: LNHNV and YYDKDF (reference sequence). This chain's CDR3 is CATSPGGLAGANEQFF. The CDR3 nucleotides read TGTGCCACCAGCCCGGGGGGTCTAGCGGGAGCCAATGAGCAGTTCTTC.

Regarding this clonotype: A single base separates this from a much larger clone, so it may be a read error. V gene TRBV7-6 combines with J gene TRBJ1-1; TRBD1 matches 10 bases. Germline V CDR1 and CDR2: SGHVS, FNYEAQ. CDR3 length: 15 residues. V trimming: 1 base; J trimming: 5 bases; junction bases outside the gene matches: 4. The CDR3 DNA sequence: TGTGCCAGCAGCTTAGGAGGGACAGGGGAGACTGAAGCTTTCTTT. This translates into CASSLGGTGETEAFF.

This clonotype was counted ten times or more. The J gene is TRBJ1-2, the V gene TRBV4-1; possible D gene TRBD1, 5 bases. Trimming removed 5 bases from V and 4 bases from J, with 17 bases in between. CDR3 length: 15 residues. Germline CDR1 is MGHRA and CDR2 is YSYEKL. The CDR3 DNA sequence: TGCGCCAGCAGCACACGACAGCGCGGGAGCTATGGCTACACCTTC. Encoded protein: CASSTRQRGSYGYTF.

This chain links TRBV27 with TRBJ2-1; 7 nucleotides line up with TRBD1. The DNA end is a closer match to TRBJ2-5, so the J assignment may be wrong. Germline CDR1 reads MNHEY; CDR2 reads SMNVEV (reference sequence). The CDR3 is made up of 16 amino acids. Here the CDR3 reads CASSLYPRGLQETQYF. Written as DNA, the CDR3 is TGTGCCAGCAGTTTATACCCAAGGGGGCTCCAAGAGACCCAGTACTTC.

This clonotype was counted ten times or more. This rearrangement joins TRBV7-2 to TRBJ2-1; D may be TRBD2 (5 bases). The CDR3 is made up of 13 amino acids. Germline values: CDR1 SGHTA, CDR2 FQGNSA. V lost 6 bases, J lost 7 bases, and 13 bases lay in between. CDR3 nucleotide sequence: TGTGCCAGCAGGAGGGCTAGCACGAATGAGCAGTTCTTC. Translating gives CASRRASTNEQFF.

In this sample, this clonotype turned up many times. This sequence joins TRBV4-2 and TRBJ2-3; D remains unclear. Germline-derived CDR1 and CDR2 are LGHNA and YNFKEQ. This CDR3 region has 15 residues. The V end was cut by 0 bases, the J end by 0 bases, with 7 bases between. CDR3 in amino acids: CASSQDRSSTDTQYF. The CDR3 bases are TGTGCCAGCAGCCAAGACAGGTCGAGCACAGATACGCAGTATTTT.

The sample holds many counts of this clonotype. The CDR3 DNA reads as TGTGCCAGCAGTGCCCGGACTCTCGGGTACTACAATGAGCAGTTCTTC. Its protein product is CASSARTLGYYNEQFF. The chain employs TRBV6-1 and TRBJ2-1; D might be TRBD2 (5 bases). Trimming stripped 4 bases from V and 3 bases from J, with 16 bases between. The CDR3 is made up of 16 amino acids. CDR1 MNHNS and CDR2 SASEGT come from the germline V gene.

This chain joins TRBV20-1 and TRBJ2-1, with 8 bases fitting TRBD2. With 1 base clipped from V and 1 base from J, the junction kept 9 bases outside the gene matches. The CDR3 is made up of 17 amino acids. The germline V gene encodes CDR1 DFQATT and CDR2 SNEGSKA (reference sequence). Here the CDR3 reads CSARAQGSGASYNEQFF. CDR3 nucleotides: TGCAGTGCTAGAGCTCAAGGTAGCGGGGCTTCCTACAATGAGCAGTTCTTC.

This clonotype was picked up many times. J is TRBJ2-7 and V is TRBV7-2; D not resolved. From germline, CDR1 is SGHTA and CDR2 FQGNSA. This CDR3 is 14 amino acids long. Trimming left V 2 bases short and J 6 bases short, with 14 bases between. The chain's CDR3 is CASSLWNFGAEQYV. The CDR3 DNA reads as TGTGCCAGCAGCTTATGGAACTTCGGAGCCGAGCAGTACGTC.

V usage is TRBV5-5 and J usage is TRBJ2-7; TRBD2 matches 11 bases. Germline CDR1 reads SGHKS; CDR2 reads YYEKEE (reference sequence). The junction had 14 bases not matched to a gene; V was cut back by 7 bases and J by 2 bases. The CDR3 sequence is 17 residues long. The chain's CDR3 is CASASRLAGPPTYEQYF. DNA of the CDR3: TGTGCCAGCGCCAGCCGACTAGCGGGACCTCCCACCTACGAGCAGTACTTC.

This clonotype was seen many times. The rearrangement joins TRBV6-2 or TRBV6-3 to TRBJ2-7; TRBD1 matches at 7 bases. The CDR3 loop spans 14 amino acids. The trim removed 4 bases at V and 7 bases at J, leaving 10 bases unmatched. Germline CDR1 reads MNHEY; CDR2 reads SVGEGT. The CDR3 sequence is CASSLPGGSGEQYF. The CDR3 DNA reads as TGTGCCAGCAGTTTACCAGGGGGTTCAGGGGAGCAGTACTTC.

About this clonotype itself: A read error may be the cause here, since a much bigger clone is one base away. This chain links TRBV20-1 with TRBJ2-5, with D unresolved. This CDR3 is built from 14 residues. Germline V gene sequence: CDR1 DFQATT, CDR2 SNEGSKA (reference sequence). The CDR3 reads CSARTSRTLETRYF. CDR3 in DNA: TGCAGTGCTAGAACTTCAAGGACCCTGGAGACCCGGTACTTC.

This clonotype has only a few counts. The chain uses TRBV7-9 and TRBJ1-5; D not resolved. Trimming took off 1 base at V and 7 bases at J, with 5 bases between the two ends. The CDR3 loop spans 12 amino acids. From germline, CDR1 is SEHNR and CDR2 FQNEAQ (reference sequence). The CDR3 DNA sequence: TGTGCCAGCAGCTTAGAAGCCCAGCCCCAGCATTTT. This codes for CASSLEAQPQHF.

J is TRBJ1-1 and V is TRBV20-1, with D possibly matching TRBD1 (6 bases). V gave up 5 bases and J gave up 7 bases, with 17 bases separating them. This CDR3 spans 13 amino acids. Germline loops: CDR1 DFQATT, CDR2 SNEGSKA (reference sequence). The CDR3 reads CSAGSGQNYEAFF. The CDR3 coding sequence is TGCAGTGCTGGGTCTGGACAGAACTATGAAGCTTTCTTT.

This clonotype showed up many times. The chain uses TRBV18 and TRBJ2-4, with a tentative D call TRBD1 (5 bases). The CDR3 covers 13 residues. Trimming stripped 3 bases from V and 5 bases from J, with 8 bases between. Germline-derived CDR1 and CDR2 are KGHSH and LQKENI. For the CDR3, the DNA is TGTGCCAGCTCACCCTTCAGGGAAAACATTCAGTACTTC. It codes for CASSPFRENIQYF.

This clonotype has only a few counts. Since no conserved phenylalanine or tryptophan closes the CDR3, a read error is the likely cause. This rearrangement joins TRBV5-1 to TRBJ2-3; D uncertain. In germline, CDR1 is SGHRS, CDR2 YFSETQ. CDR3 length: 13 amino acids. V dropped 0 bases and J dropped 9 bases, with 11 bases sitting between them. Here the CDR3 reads CASSLALDETQYL. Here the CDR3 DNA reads TGCGCCAGCAGCTTGGCCCTGGATGAGACGCAGTATCTT.

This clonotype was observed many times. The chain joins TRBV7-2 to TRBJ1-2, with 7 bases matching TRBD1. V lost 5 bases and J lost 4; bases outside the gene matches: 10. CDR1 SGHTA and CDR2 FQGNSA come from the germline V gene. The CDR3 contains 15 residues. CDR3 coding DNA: TGTGCCAGCAGCCCCTTTGCGGACAGGTCCTATGGCTACACCTTC. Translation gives CASSPFADRSYGYTF.

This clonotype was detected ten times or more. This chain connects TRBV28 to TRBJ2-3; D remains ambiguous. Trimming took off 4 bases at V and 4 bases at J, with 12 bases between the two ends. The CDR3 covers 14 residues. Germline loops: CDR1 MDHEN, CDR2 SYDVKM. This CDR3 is CASSSRTEPDTQYF. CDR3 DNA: TGTGCCAGCAGTTCTAGGACCGAACCAGATACGCAGTATTTT.

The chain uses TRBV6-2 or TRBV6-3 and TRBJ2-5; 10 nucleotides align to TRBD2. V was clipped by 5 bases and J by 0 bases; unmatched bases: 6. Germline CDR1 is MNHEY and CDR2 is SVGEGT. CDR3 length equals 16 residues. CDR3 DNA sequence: TGTGCCAGCAGTGAGGGTAGCGGGGGGTACCAAGAGACCCAGTACTTC. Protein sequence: CASSEGSGGYQETQYF.

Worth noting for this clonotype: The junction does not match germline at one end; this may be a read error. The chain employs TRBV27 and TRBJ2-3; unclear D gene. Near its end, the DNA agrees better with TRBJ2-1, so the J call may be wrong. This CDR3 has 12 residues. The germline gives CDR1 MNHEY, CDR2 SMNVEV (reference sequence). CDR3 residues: CTSSDSYNEQFF. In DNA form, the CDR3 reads TGTACCAGCAGCGACTCGTACAATGAGCAGTTCTTC.